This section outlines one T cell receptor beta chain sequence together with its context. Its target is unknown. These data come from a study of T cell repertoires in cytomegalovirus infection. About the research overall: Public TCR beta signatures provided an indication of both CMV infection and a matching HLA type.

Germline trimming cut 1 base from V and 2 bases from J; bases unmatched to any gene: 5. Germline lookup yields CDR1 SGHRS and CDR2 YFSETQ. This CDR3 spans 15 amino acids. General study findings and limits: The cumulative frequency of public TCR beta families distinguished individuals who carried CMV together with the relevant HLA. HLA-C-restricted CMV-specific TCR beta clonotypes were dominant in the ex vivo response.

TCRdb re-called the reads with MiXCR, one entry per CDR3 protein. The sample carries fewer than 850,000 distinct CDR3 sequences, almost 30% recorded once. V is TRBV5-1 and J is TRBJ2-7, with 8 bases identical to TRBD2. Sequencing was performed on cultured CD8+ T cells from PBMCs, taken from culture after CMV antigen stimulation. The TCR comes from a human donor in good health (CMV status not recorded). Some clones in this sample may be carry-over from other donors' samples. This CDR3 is CASSLKAGDPYEQYF. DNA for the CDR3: TGCGCCAGCAGCTTGAAAGCGGGGGATCCCTACGAGCAGTACTTC.